Each of the 21 T cell receptor beta chains below was sequenced from the same sample in a study of regulatory T cells in long-lasting Graves disease. Stated time point: newly diagnosed GD, antithyroid drugs for less than 3 months. The TCR library was made from RNA that had been extracted from PBMCs in TRIzol. The authors built TCR beta libraries using iRepertoire HTBI primers and Arm-PCR of CDR3 regions. TCRdb re-called the multiplex PCR reads with MiXCR, one entry per CDR3 protein. The sample carries about 320,000 distinct CDR3 sequences, 15% to 20% recorded once. The material sequenced was peripheral blood mononuclear cells (PBMCs), taken at new diagnosis, from a patient treated with antithyroid drugs. Every receptor here comes from a female donor with Graves disease.

This clonotype occurred many times. The J gene is TRBJ2-7, the V gene TRBV3-1; 7 nucleotides align to TRBD1. Per germline, CDR1 LGHDT and CDR2 YNNKEL (reference sequence). Unmatched junction bases numbered 6, after V lost 5 bases and J lost 2 bases. The CDR3 runs 14 residues. CDR3 nucleotides: TGTGCCAGCAGCTTTTGGGACAGACCCTACGAGCAGTACTTC. As protein: CASSFWDRPYEQYF.

V usage is TRBV20-1 and J usage is TRBJ2-6, with TRBD1 matching over 9 bases. The germline V gene encodes CDR1 DFQATT and CDR2 SNEGSKA (reference sequence). The CDR3 runs 18 residues. Unmatched junction bases numbered 11, after V lost 1 base and J lost 4 bases. CDR3 bases: TGCAGTGCTAGAGGGACGGGGGACAGGGTGTCAGGGGCCAACGTCCTGACTTTC. Its translation: CSARGTGDRVSGANVLTF.

This clonotype was counted at least ten times. The chain carries TRBV27 and TRBJ2-7, with 8 bases matching TRBD2. The V segment lost 3 bases and the J segment 6 bases; nucleotides outside the gene matches: 7. The germline CDR1 and CDR2 sequences are MNHEY and SMNVEV (reference sequence). The CDR3 sequence is 14 residues long. The CDR3 DNA reads as TGTGCCAGCAGTTTCCAGCGGGAGTTCGGCGAGCAGTACTTC. Protein: CASSFQREFGEQYF.

This clonotype occurred many times. One end of the junction fails to match germline, which may point to a read error. J is TRBJ2-1 and V is TRBV12-3 or TRBV12-4; D unresolved. The CDR3 loop spans 11 amino acids. This chain's CDR3 is CASSLYNEQFF. DNA of the CDR3: TGCGCCAGCAGCTTATACAATGAGCAGTTCTTC.

This clonotype was observed many times. This sequence joins TRBV6-1 and TRBJ1-6; tentative D call: TRBD1 (6 bases). Looked up from germline, CDR1 is MNHNS and CDR2 is SASEGT. This CDR3 spans 13 amino acids. The V end was cut by 6 bases, the J end by 6 bases, with 9 bases between. CDR3 DNA: TGTGCCAGCAGCGGGACACTTAATTCACCCCTCCACTTT. This sequence encodes CASSGTLNSPLHF.

Remarks on this clonotype: The germline gene is not matched at one end of the junction; a read error may be the cause. The rearrangement links TRBV20-1 to TRBJ2-3; 8 bases fit TRBD1. The V gene's germline CDR1 is DFQATT and CDR2 SNEGSKA (reference sequence). The CDR3 length is 16 residues. The CDR3 DNA is TGCAGTGCTAGAGAAGGGACAGGAATTGGCACGGATACGCAGTATTTT. Translating gives CSAREGTGIGTDTQYF.

In this sample, this clonotype turned up a few times. Since a much larger clone is just one base distant, this may be a read error. The CDR3 sequence is CANSQTGGTQYF. DNA of the CDR3: TGTGCCAACAGCCAGACCGGGGGTACGCAGTATTTT. The genes are TRBV3-1 and TRBJ2-3; perhaps TRBD2 as D (6 bases). This CDR3 spans 12 amino acids. In germline, CDR1 is LGHDT, CDR2 YNNKEL (reference sequence).

The chain carries TRBV30 and TRBJ2-1, with 7 bases fitting TRBD2. V trimming: 3 bases; J trimming: 0 bases; junction bases outside the gene matches: 2. Germline V gene lookup returns CDR1 GTSNPN and CDR2 SVGIG (reference sequence). The CDR3 runs to 14 residues. The CDR3 region is CAWSGGSSYNEQFF. The CDR3 DNA sequence: TGTGCCTGGAGCGGCGGGAGCTCCTACAATGAGCAGTTCTTC.

This clonotype was counted once. V is TRBV5-1 and J is TRBJ2-3, with a possible D match to TRBD2 (6 bases). This CDR3 spans 14 amino acids. Germline CDR1 reads SGHRS; CDR2 reads YFSETQ. The ends were cut back, 4 bases at V and 8 bases at J, with 17 bases in the middle. CDR3 region: CASSPDGSGGTQYF. The CDR3 DNA sequence: TGCGCCAGCAGCCCGGACGGGAGCGGCGGTACGCAGTATTTT.

The chain employs TRBV7-2 and TRBJ1-6; perhaps TRBD1 as D (6 bases). The length of the CDR3 is 14 residues. CDR1 is SGHTA and CDR2 is FQGNSA in the germline V gene. Between the trimmed V and J ends, which lost 1 base and 10 bases, there was a span of 11 bases. CDR3 nucleotides: TGTGCCAGCAGCTTAGACAGGGTTCGATCACCCCTCCACTTT. This gives the protein CASSLDRVRSPLHF.

In this sample, this clonotype turned up a few times. This chain connects TRBV24-1 to TRBJ1-2; D gene uncertain. CDR3 length equals 14 residues. V lost 4 bases to trimming and J lost 3 bases, with 11 bases between them. Germline V gives CDR1 KGHDR, CDR2 SFDVKD. CDR3 sequence (DNA): TGTGCCACCAGTGACTCGTGGGGTGACTATGGCTACACCTTC. Translating gives CATSDSWGDYGYTF.

At least ten counts were recorded for this clonotype. The chain uses TRBV27 and TRBJ2-5; the D gene is possibly TRBD2 (5 bases). This CDR3 has 13 amino acids. Trimming shortened V by 5 bases and J by 5 bases, and 12 bases separated the two germline ends. Germline CDR1 and CDR2: MNHEY and SMNVEV (reference sequence). The CDR3 loop is CASSRVVAETQYF. CDR3 DNA sequence: TGTGCCAGCAGTCGGGTGGTAGCGGAGACCCAGTACTTC.

This clonotype was detected ten times or more. V and J are TRBV19 and TRBJ2-7; D perhaps matches TRBD2 (5 bases). Germline CDR1 is LNHDA and CDR2 is SQIVND (reference sequence). This CDR3 is built from 14 residues. Trimming took off 2 bases at V and 1 base at J, with 9 bases between the two ends. The CDR3 region is CASSIRGPSYEQYF. DNA of the CDR3: TGTGCCAGTAGTATACGAGGGCCGTCCTACGAGCAGTACTTC.

The sample holds many counts of this clonotype. The gene calls are TRBV12-3 or TRBV12-4 and TRBJ2-1; D unclear. V lost 3 bases, J lost 9 bases, and 9 bases lay in between. The CDR3 is 12 residues long. CDR3 protein: CASSFPVGEQFF. In DNA form, the CDR3 reads TGTGCCAGCAGTTTCCCAGTGGGTGAGCAGTTCTTC.

This clonotype was recorded at least ten times. This chain uses TRBV28 with TRBJ2-6; tentative D call: TRBD1 (5 bases). CDR1 is MDHEN and CDR2 is SYDVKM in the germline V gene. Trimming stripped 3 bases from V and 0 bases from J, with 12 bases between. CDR3 length: 17 residues. This CDR3 reads CASSFPGLASGANVLTF. CDR3 nucleotide sequence: TGTGCCAGCAGTTTCCCAGGGTTGGCCTCTGGGGCCAACGTCCTGACTTTC.

This sequence joins TRBV2 and TRBJ1-1; D not resolved. CDR1 is SNHLY and CDR2 is FYNNEI in the germline V gene. This CDR3 contains 13 residues. With 0 bases removed from V and 4 bases from J, the gap between germline ends came to 6 bases. Written as DNA, the CDR3 is TGTGCCAGCAGTGAAGCAGGACGCACTGAAGCTTTCTTT. Amino acids: CASSEAGRTEAFF.

This clonotype came up many times. The chain has TRBV30 and TRBJ1-2; 8 positions match TRBD1. This CDR3 contains 12 residues. Looked up from germline, CDR1 is GTSNPN and CDR2 is SVGIG (reference sequence). With V trimmed by 3 bases and J by 7 bases, 4 bases remained unmatched. This CDR3 reads CAWSLQGGGYTF. The CDR3 nucleotides read TGTGCCTGGAGCCTACAGGGGGGTGGCTACACCTTC.

This clonotype was detected many times. V usage is TRBV30 and J usage is TRBJ2-2; D not resolved. The germline CDR1 and CDR2 sequences are GTSNPN and SVGIG (reference sequence). The V end was cut by 6 bases, the J end by 0 bases, with 8 bases between. The CDR3 length is 13 residues. This chain's CDR3 is CACDGPNTGELFF. In DNA, the CDR3 is TGTGCCTGTGATGGACCGAACACCGGGGAGCTGTTTTTT.

This clonotype has a count of ten or more. The V call is TRBV5-1, the J call TRBJ2-7; D ambiguous. CDR3 length: 15 residues. The germline V and J ends were trimmed by 0 bases and 0 bases, with 10 bases remaining between them. CDR1 is SGHRS and CDR2 is YFSETQ in the germline V gene. The CDR3: CASSLDFSSSYEQYF. CDR3 in DNA: TGCGCCAGCAGCTTGGACTTCTCAAGCTCCTACGAGCAGTACTTC.

This clonotype occurred a few times. At one end, the junction sequence differs from germline, possibly due to a read error. The chain employs TRBV27 and TRBJ1-4, with TRBD1 as a possible D gene (5 bases). Germline V lookup: CDR1 MNHEY, CDR2 SMNVEV (reference sequence). This CDR3 region has 13 residues. Here the CDR3 reads CASSFGANGKLFF. The CDR3 DNA reads TGTGCCAGCAGTTTTGGGGCTAATGGAAAACTGTTTTTT.

This clonotype was counted many times. The chain combines TRBV28 with TRBJ1-1, with 7 bases that match TRBD1. The CDR3 runs to 15 residues. The germline V gene has CDR1 MDHEN and CDR2 SYDVKM. V lost 5 bases to trimming and J lost 5 bases; unmatched junction nucleotides: 11. CDR3: CASSPIGQVWTEAFF. The CDR3 coding sequence is TGTGCCAGCAGTCCCATAGGACAGGTTTGGACTGAAGCTTTCTTT.